Listed below are T cell receptor beta chains from one sample, sequenced in a study of neurological immune-mediated disorders. TCRdb reprocessed the 5' RACE reads via MiXCR and lists one record per CDR3 protein. The sample has 84,000 or so distinct CDR3 sequences, roughly 13% seen once; the top ten hold 5%. The sequenced sample consisted of PBMCs. The receptors were sampled from a female donor with HTLV-1-associated myelopathy (HAM/TSP). Each CDR3 is given with its conserved first and last residue. D genes are given only for firm matches. Some rows mark clone size as missing; the rest say once, few, many or name a class of expanded clone.

size | J | length | V | D | CDR3 | DNA
. | TRBJ2-1 | 15 | TRBV20-1 | TRBD1 | CLTTGGISGNNEQFF | TGCCTCACAACAGGGGGCATAAGTGGGAACAATGAGCAGTTCTTC
many | TRBJ1-2 | 12 | TRBV5-1 | . | CASRQEGYGYTF | TGCGCCAGCCGACAGGAGGGCTATGGCTACACCTTC
many | TRBJ2-4 | 17 | TRBV7-9 | TRBD1 | CASSLHGTGMAKNIQYF | TGTGCCAGCAGCTTGCACGGGACAGGGATGGCCAAAAACATTCAGTACTTC
many | TRBJ1-3 | 14 | TRBV12-3/TRBV12-4 | . | CASSLIGTGNTIYF | TGTGCCAGCAGTTTAATCGGCACGGGAAACACCATATATTTT
many | TRBJ2-1 | 13 | TRBV6-2/TRBV6-3 | . | CASSPERGLEQFF | TGTGCCAGCAGTCCCGAAAGGGGACTTGAGCAGTTCTTC
many | TRBJ1-2 | 14 | TRBV5-1 | . | CASSLEGRNYGYTF | TGCGCCAGCAGCTTGGAGGGCAGAAACTATGGCTACACCTTC
many | TRBJ2-6 | 18 | TRBV28 | . | CASSRRGTARSGANVLTF | TGTGCCAGCAGTCGCCGCGGGACAGCCCGCTCTGGGGCCAACGTCCTGACTTTC
many | TRBJ2-7 | 15 | TRBV5-1 | TRBD1 | CASSSGGSFSYEQYF | TGCGCCAGCAGCTCAGGGGGCTCCTTCTCCTACGAGCAGTACTTC
many | TRBJ2-6 | 18 | TRBV5-4 | TRBD2 | CASSDSSGGRSGANVLTF | TGTGCCAGCAGCGACTCTAGCGGGGGGCGGTCTGGGGCCAACGTCCTGACTTTC
. | TRBJ2-1 | 13 | TRBV12-3/TRBV12-4 | . | CANSLGRLSEQFF | TGTGCCAACAGTCTGGGCCGGTTGAGCGAGCAGTTCTTC
many | TRBJ1-1 | 12 | TRBV12-3/TRBV12-4 | . | CASTGENTEAFF | TGTGCCAGTACAGGAGAAAACACTGAAGCTTTCTTT
many | TRBJ2-7 | 14 | TRBV4-1 | TRBD1 | CASSQGTGGIEQYF | TGCGCCAGCAGCCAAGGGACAGGGGGCATCGAGCAGTACTTC
many | TRBJ1-2 | 11 | TRBV5-1 | . | CASSSLDGYTF | TGCGCCAGCAGCAGTCTGGATGGCTACACCTTC
many | TRBJ2-1 | 15 | TRBV5-6 | . | CASSLGGGHEYEQFF | TGTGCCAGCAGCTTGGGGGGCGGCCATGAATATGAGCAGTTCTTC
many | TRBJ2-7 | 14 | TRBV5-1 | TRBD2 | CASSLARGGLEQYF | TGCGCCAGCAGCTTGGCCCGGGGGGGCCTGGAGCAGTACTTC
many | TRBJ2-7 | 15 | TRBV7-9 | TRBD1 | CASSQGQGQSYEQYF | TGTGCCAGCAGCCAGGGACAGGGTCAGTCCTACGAGCAGTACTTC
many | TRBJ2-1 | 16 | TRBV20-1 | . | CSASSRERGTGNEQFF | TGCAGTGCTAGCAGTCGGGAGCGGGGGACAGGGAATGAGCAGTTCTTC
many | TRBJ1-2 | 12 | TRBV5-1 | TRBD1 | CASSVGTDGYTF | TGCGCCAGCAGTGTCGGGACAGATGGCTACACCTTC
few | TRBJ2-7 | 14 | TRBV4-1 | . | CASSQVQSSYEQYF | TGCGCCAGCAGCCAAGTACAGAGCTCCTACGAGCAGTACTTC
. | TRBJ2-7 | 13 | TRBV20-1 | TRBD2 | CSVSSGSGAEQYF | TGCAGTGTCTCCTCCGGTAGCGGGGCCGAGCAGTACTTC
many | TRBJ1-2 | 13 | TRBV6-1 | . | CASSDQGGYGYTF | TGTGCCAGCAGTGATCAGGGCGGCTATGGCTACACCTTC
many | TRBJ2-3 | 11 | TRBV15 | . | CATSKADTQYF | TGTGCTACCAGCAAGGCAGATACGCAGTATTTT